A selection of T cell receptor beta chains follows, all from one sample in a study of blood T cell repertoires in COVID-19. Assay: immunoSEQ multiplex PCR; the TCRdb copy retains only in-frame clones and omits some. This table holds 300,000 to 400,000 clones, approximately 83% found once. The sample was PBMCs or T cells enriched from blood (not recorded which). All receptors come from a woman between 40 and 50 years old with acute COVID-19. CDR3s include the opening cysteine and the closing phenylalanine or tryptophan. D genes are given only for firm matches. Size tells how often a clone was seen (once, few, many) or the class of an expanded clone, and some rows leave it out.

>NA|NA|TRBV5-1|TRBJ2-5
CASKVGLLAPTASETQYF
TGCGCCAGCAAGGTTGGATTGTTAGCACCGACAGCTTCTGAGACCCAGTACTTC
>NA|NA|TRBV28|TRBJ1-1
CASSTVPMNTEAFF
TGTGCCAGCAGTACTGTCCCTATGAACACTGAAGCTTTCTTT
>NA|NA|TRBV2|TRBJ1-4
CASSTRGNEKLFF
TGTGCCAGCAGTACCAGGGGTAATGAAAAACTGTTTTTT
>NA|NA|TRBV2|TRBJ1-1
CASSDDRLRDTEAFF
TGTGCCAGCAGCGATGACAGATTAAGAGACACTGAAGCTTTCTTT
>NA|NA|TRBV4-3|TRBJ1-5
CASSPYRADSQPQHF
TGCGCCAGCAGCCCTTACAGGGCGGATAGCCAGCCCCAGCATTTT
>once|TRBD2|TRBV6-5|TRBJ2-1
CASMGERGPWDEQFF
TGTGCCAGCATGGGCGAGCGGGGGCCGTGGGATGAGCAGTTCTTC
>NA|NA|TRBV6-5|TRBJ1-2
CASSPGVSSYGYTF
TGTGCCAGCAGCCCCGGGGTGAGCAGCTATGGCTACACCTTC
>NA|NA|TRBV10-3|TRBJ1-1
CATGQMNTEAFF
TGTGCCACCGGACAGATGAACACTGAAGCTTTCTTT
>NA|TRBD1|TRBV19|TRBJ1-2
CASSVSTGRGYTF
TGTGCCAGTAGTGTCTCGACAGGGAGAGGCTACACCTTC
>NA|NA|TRBV10-2|TRBJ1-5
CASGSGTSNQPQHF
TGCGCCAGCGGTTCCGGGACAAGTAATCAGCCCCAGCATTTT
>NA|NA|TRBV7-9|TRBJ2-7
CASRPVSWQDEQYF
TGTGCCAGCAGGCCCGTCTCGTGGCAGGACGAGCAGTACTTC
>NA|NA|TRBV21-1|TRBJ2-5
CASSSRQGSKQETQYF
TGTGCCAGCAGCAGCAGACAGGGTTCGAAGCAAGAGACCCAGTACTTC
>NA|TRBD1|TRBV28|TRBJ1-1
CASRSGQGVNTEAFF
TGTGCCAGCAGATCGGGACAGGGGGTGAATACTGAAGCTTTCTTT
>few|TRBD1|TRBV5-5|TRBJ2-3
CASSLGTDTDTQYF
TGTGCCAGCAGCTTAGGGACAGACACAGATACGCAGTATTTT
>NA|TRBD1|TRBV27|TRBJ2-7
CASSTRQGAREQYF
TGTGCCAGCAGCACCCGACAGGGGGCGCGTGAGCAGTACTTC
>NA|NA|TRBV27|TRBJ1-2
CASSLGPPGEYGYTF
TGTGCCAGCAGTTTAGGACCGCCAGGGGAATATGGCTACACCTTC
>NA|NA|TRBV19|TRBJ1-2
CASSPGTNYGYTF
TGTGCCAGTAGTCCCGGGACAAACTATGGCTACACCTTC
>NA|TRBD1|TRBV5-6|TRBJ2-3
CASSSGQGAFDTQYF
TGTGCCAGCAGCTCCGGACAGGGGGCTTTTGATACGCAGTATTTT
>NA|TRBD1|TRBV5-1|TRBJ1-2
CASSSSGTGYGYTF
TGCGCCAGCAGCTCCTCCGGGACAGGGTATGGCTACACCTTC
>NA|NA|TRBV3-1/TRBV3-2|TRBJ1-2
CASSLGGPVNYGYTF
TGTGCCAGCAGCCTAGGGGGACCGGTAAACTATGGCTACACCTTC
>NA|TRBD2|TRBV9|TRBJ2-5
CASSVRGRGAETQYF
TGTGCCAGCAGCGTACGGGGGAGGGGTGCAGAGACCCAGTACTTC
>once|TRBD2|TRBV5-1|TRBJ2-7
CASSLAAGGLYEQYF
TGCGCCAGCAGCTTGGCTGCGGGAGGCCTCTACGAGCAGTACTTC
>few|NA|TRBV19|TRBJ1-2
CASTGEGQHNYGYTF
TGTGCCAGTACCGGGGAAGGACAGCATAACTATGGCTACACCTTC
>NA|NA|TRBV14|TRBJ2-7
CASSQDRLVTTKAAYEQYF
TGTGCCAGCAGCCAAGACCGACTGGTGACCACGAAGGCAGCCTACGAGCAGTACTTC
>few|NA|TRBV19|TRBJ1-4
CASSQGVGTTNEKLFF
TGTGCCAGTAGTCAGGGCGTGGGAACAACTAATGAAAAACTGTTTTTT
>NA|TRBD1|TRBV9|TRBJ2-5
CASSGGTGGFGETQYF
TGTGCCAGCAGCGGAGGGACAGGGGGCTTCGGTGAGACCCAGTACTTC
>NA|TRBD1|TRBV5-1|TRBJ1-4
CASSVDGQGREKLFF
TGCGCCAGCAGCGTTGACGGACAGGGGCGTGAAAAACTGTTTTTT
>NA|NA|TRBV7-8|TRBJ2-5
CASSPASRGAKETQYF
TGTGCCAGCAGCCCCGCCTCTCGGGGGGCCAAAGAGACCCAGTACTTC
>NA|TRBD1|TRBV5-1|TRBJ2-3
CASSSGQDPSTDTQYF
TGCGCCAGCAGCTCTGGACAGGACCCAAGCACAGATACGCAGTATTTT
>once|NA|TRBV18|TRBJ2-7
CASSETGVSGQYF
TGTGCCAGCTCAGAGACTGGAGTATCCGGGCAGTACTTC
>NA|NA|TRBV7-2|TRBJ2-2
CASSFYGWGELFF
TGTGCCAGCAGCTTCTATGGTTGGGGGGAGCTGTTTTTT
>NA|NA|TRBV3-1/TRBV3-2|TRBJ1-4
CASSQKDYINEKLFF
TGTGCCAGCAGCCAGAAGGACTATATAAATGAAAAACTGTTTTTT
>NA|NA|TRBV3-1/TRBV3-2|TRBJ1-3
CASSQDSSGNTIYF
TGTGCCAGCAGCCAGGACAGCTCTGGAAACACCATATATTTT
>NA|TRBD2|TRBV20-1|TRBJ2-2
CSASSSGVATGELFF
TGCAGTGCTAGTTCTAGCGGGGTAGCAACCGGGGAGCTGTTTTTT
>once|NA|TRBV7-3|TRBJ2-3
CASSPFGGGRTDTQYF
TGTGCCAGCAGCCCGTTTGGGGGGGGCCGCACAGATACGCAGTATTTT
>NA|TRBD1|TRBV4-1|TRBJ1-5
CASSQGRDRGRQPQHF
TGCGCCAGCAGCCAAGGCCGGGACAGGGGACGTCAGCCCCAGCATTTT